This is a list of T cell receptor beta chains from one sample in a study of human T cells and chemical hapten exposure. TCRdb reprocessed the RACE reads with MiXCR, giving one entry per CDR3 protein. The table lists around 260,000 distinct CDR3 sequences, 7% to 10% of them singletons. The sample consisted of whole blood, taken in connection with sensitization to the hapten diphenylcyclopropenone (DPC). Receptors originate from a woman in her thirties or forties with alopecia areata. Some clones in this sample may be carry-over from other donors' samples. CDR3s include the opening cysteine and the closing phenylalanine or tryptophan. A D gene is named only where the DNA matches it firmly. Clone size is not always given. Where it is, it says once, few, many or a class for expanded clones.

v_call: TRBV7-8; clone_size: .; d_call: .; j_call: TRBJ2-3; cdr3_length: 17; cdr3_nt: TGTGCCAGCAGCTCCTCCTATAGCGGACGGGGCACAGATACGCAGTATTTT; cdr3_aa: CASSSSYSGRGTDTQYF
v_call: TRBV28; clone_size: few; d_call: .; j_call: TRBJ2-3; cdr3_length: 19; cdr3_nt: TGTGCCAGCCCCCCTGGAGGGACACTGATGAGGGGTAGCACAGATACGCAGTATTTT; cdr3_aa: CASPPGGTLMRGSTDTQYF
v_call: TRBV24-1; clone_size: many; d_call: TRBD2; j_call: TRBJ2-3; cdr3_length: 17; cdr3_nt: TGTGCCACCAGTGATCCCGGACTAGCGGGAGGGTTAGATACGCAGTATTTT; cdr3_aa: CATSDPGLAGGLDTQYF
v_call: TRBV24-1; clone_size: few; d_call: .; j_call: TRBJ1-2; cdr3_length: 11; cdr3_nt: TGTGCCACCGGATGGGTTAATGGCTACACCTTC; cdr3_aa: CATGWVNGYTF
v_call: TRBV15; clone_size: .; d_call: .; j_call: TRBJ1-4; cdr3_length: 16; cdr3_nt: TGTGCCACCAGCAGAGACAGGGAAGGAACTAATGAAAAACTGTTTTTT; cdr3_aa: CATSRDREGTNEKLFF
v_call: TRBV27; clone_size: .; d_call: .; j_call: TRBJ2-3; cdr3_length: 17; cdr3_nt: TGTGCCAGCAGTTTGTGTCCCCCGGGGGGCCAAGGAGATACGCAGTATTTT; cdr3_aa: CASSLCPPGGQGDTQYF
v_call: TRBV29-1; clone_size: few; d_call: .; j_call: TRBJ1-2; cdr3_length: 11; cdr3_nt: TGCAGCGTATGGGGTCCAGGGGGCTACACCTTC; cdr3_aa: CSVWGPGGYTF
v_call: TRBV28; clone_size: .; d_call: TRBD1; j_call: TRBJ1-1; cdr3_length: 14; cdr3_nt: TGTGCCAGCAGTAAGGGGCAGGGGGGGACTGAAGCTTTCTTT; cdr3_aa: CASSKGQGGTEAFF
v_call: TRBV6-2/TRBV6-3; clone_size: .; d_call: TRBD1; j_call: TRBJ1-3; cdr3_length: 16; cdr3_nt: TGTGCCAGCAGCTCCCTGGACAGGGTGTATGGAAACACCATATATTTT; cdr3_aa: CASSSLDRVYGNTIYF
v_call: TRBV6-4; clone_size: few; d_call: TRBD2; j_call: TRBJ2-1; cdr3_length: 15; cdr3_nt: TGTGCCAGCAGCAGGACTAGCGGATCCGAGAATGAGCAGTTCTTC; cdr3_aa: CASSRTSGSENEQFF
v_call: TRBV12-3/TRBV12-4; clone_size: .; d_call: .; j_call: TRBJ2-3; cdr3_length: 14; cdr3_nt: TGTGCCAGCAGTCTTCGGGTGAGCACAGATACGCAGTATTTT; cdr3_aa: CASSLRVSTDTQYF
v_call: TRBV12-3/TRBV12-4; clone_size: .; d_call: TRBD2; j_call: TRBJ2-1; cdr3_length: 15; cdr3_nt: TGTGCCAGCAGCCCTCTCGAGCGGGGTAACAATGAGCAGTTCTTC; cdr3_aa: CASSPLERGNNEQFF
v_call: TRBV13; clone_size: .; d_call: .; j_call: TRBJ2-5; cdr3_length: 15; cdr3_nt: TGTGCCAGCAGCTCATCAGGACAGCTACAAGAGACCCAGTACTTC; cdr3_aa: CASSSSGQLQETQYF
v_call: TRBV24-1; clone_size: .; d_call: TRBD1; j_call: TRBJ2-5; cdr3_length: 16; cdr3_nt: TGTGCCACCAGTGACCCCGGACAGGGGGGACGAGAGACCCAGTACTTC; cdr3_aa: CATSDPGQGGRETQYF
v_call: TRBV27; clone_size: .; d_call: .; j_call: TRBJ1-5; cdr3_length: 13; cdr3_nt: TGTGCCAGCAGTCCTGCCGGGGAGCAGCCCCAGCATTTT; cdr3_aa: CASSPAGEQPQHF
v_call: TRBV5-1; clone_size: few; d_call: .; j_call: TRBJ1-5; cdr3_length: 13; cdr3_nt: TGCGCCAGCAGACTGAATAGCAATCAGCCCCAGCATTTT; cdr3_aa: CASRLNSNQPQHF
v_call: TRBV6-6; clone_size: few; d_call: .; j_call: TRBJ2-7; cdr3_length: 14; cdr3_nt: TGTGCCAGCAGTTACGGGGGCGCAGACGACGAGCAGTACTTC; cdr3_aa: CASSYGGADDEQYF
v_call: TRBV7-9; clone_size: few; d_call: .; j_call: TRBJ2-3; cdr3_length: 15; cdr3_nt: TGTGCCAGCAGCTTGGGTTACGCTAGCACAGATACGCAGTATTTT; cdr3_aa: CASSLGYASTDTQYF
v_call: TRBV28; clone_size: many; d_call: TRBD1; j_call: TRBJ1-5; cdr3_length: 15; cdr3_nt: TGTGCCAGCAGTTTCTACGGGACAGGGGGGCAGCCCCAGCATTTT; cdr3_aa: CASSFYGTGGQPQHF
v_call: TRBV7-8; clone_size: few; d_call: .; j_call: TRBJ1-4; cdr3_length: 13; cdr3_nt: TGTGCCAGCAGTACAGGGTTGGGTGAAAAACTGTTTTTT; cdr3_aa: CASSTGLGEKLFF
v_call: TRBV20-1; clone_size: .; d_call: .; j_call: TRBJ2-7; cdr3_length: 12; cdr3_nt: TGCAGTGCTATACCGGACTTCTACGAGCAGTACTTC; cdr3_aa: CSAIPDFYEQYF
v_call: TRBV20-1; clone_size: few; d_call: TRBD1; j_call: TRBJ1-2; cdr3_length: 15; cdr3_nt: TGCAGTGCTAGCGGTCTACAGGGGTTTCTCTATGGCTACACCTTC; cdr3_aa: CSASGLQGFLYGYTF
v_call: TRBV29-1; clone_size: many; d_call: .; j_call: TRBJ2-3; cdr3_length: 13; cdr3_nt: TGCAGCGTTGGAGCGGGCCAGACAGATACGCAGTATTTT; cdr3_aa: CSVGAGQTDTQYF
v_call: TRBV6-5; clone_size: few; d_call: .; j_call: TRBJ2-4; cdr3_length: 14; cdr3_nt: TGTGCCAGCAGTTCCTACGAGAGGGGGAGCATTCAGTACTTC; cdr3_aa: CASSSYERGSIQYF
v_call: TRBV29-1; clone_size: .; d_call: TRBD1; j_call: TRBJ2-7; cdr3_length: 13; cdr3_nt: TGCAGCGCCGTTACGACAGGGCGATACGAGCAGTACTTC; cdr3_aa: CSAVTTGRYEQYF
v_call: TRBV7-2; clone_size: .; d_call: .; j_call: TRBJ2-5; cdr3_length: 13; cdr3_nt: TGTGCCAGCAGCGAGAGCTCCCGCGAGACCCAGTACTTC; cdr3_aa: CASSESSRETQYF
v_call: TRBV6-2/TRBV6-3; clone_size: .; d_call: .; j_call: TRBJ1-4; cdr3_length: 15; cdr3_nt: TGTGCCAGCATGAAGAGGTGGACTTTCAAGGAAAAACTGTTTTTT; cdr3_aa: CASMKRWTFKEKLFF
v_call: TRBV3-1; clone_size: .; d_call: TRBD1; j_call: TRBJ2-2; cdr3_length: 17; cdr3_nt: TGTGCCAGCAGCTTACCGGGACAGAGTGGGAACACCGGGGAGCTGTTTTTT; cdr3_aa: CASSLPGQSGNTGELFF
v_call: TRBV24-1; clone_size: .; d_call: TRBD2; j_call: TRBJ2-3; cdr3_length: 18; cdr3_nt: TGTGCCACCAGTGATTCCGGGACTAGCGGGAGTAGGCCAGATACGCAGTATTTT; cdr3_aa: CATSDSGTSGSRPDTQYF
v_call: TRBV10-3; clone_size: few; d_call: TRBD1; j_call: TRBJ2-2; cdr3_length: 14; cdr3_nt: TGTGCCATCAACCCAGGGGGTAACACCGGGGAGCTGTTTTTT; cdr3_aa: CAINPGGNTGELFF
v_call: TRBV15; clone_size: .; d_call: .; j_call: TRBJ1-5; cdr3_length: 16; cdr3_nt: TGTGCCACCAGCCCCACTGCGGGGGTCGCAAGTCAGCCCCAGCATTTT; cdr3_aa: CATSPTAGVASQPQHF
v_call: TRBV5-1; clone_size: .; d_call: .; j_call: TRBJ2-1; cdr3_length: 15; cdr3_nt: TGCGCCAGCAGCTTGTTTGCCCATACAGCCCATGAGCAGTTCTTC; cdr3_aa: CASSLFAHTAHEQFF
v_call: TRBV5-6; clone_size: .; d_call: .; j_call: TRBJ1-4; cdr3_length: 16; cdr3_nt: TGTGCCAGCAGCTTGGCTGGGGACGGTCTTAATGAAAAACTGTTTTTT; cdr3_aa: CASSLAGDGLNEKLFF
v_call: TRBV20-1; clone_size: few; d_call: .; j_call: TRBJ2-3; cdr3_length: 11; cdr3_nt: TGCAGTGCCCCAACCGAAGATACGCAGTATTTT; cdr3_aa: CSAPTEDTQYF
v_call: TRBV28; clone_size: few; d_call: TRBD1; j_call: TRBJ2-7; cdr3_length: 15; cdr3_nt: TGTGCCAGCAGTCCCTCCGGGACAGGGCCTTACGAGCAGTACTTC; cdr3_aa: CASSPSGTGPYEQYF
v_call: TRBV2; clone_size: few; d_call: TRBD1; j_call: TRBJ1-6; cdr3_length: 13; cdr3_nt: TGTGCCAGCAGGGGGACAGTGTATTCACCCCTCCACTTT; cdr3_aa: CASRGTVYSPLHF
v_call: TRBV6-5; clone_size: once; d_call: TRBD1; j_call: TRBJ1-1; cdr3_length: 12; cdr3_nt: TGTGCCACACACAGGGGGGGGACTGAAGCTTTCTTT; cdr3_aa: CATHRGGTEAFF
v_call: TRBV28; clone_size: .; d_call: .; j_call: TRBJ1-5; cdr3_length: 16; cdr3_nt: TGTGCCAGCAGTTTCCATCTGACAGGAGACAATCAGCCCCAGCATTTT; cdr3_aa: CASSFHLTGDNQPQHF
v_call: TRBV6-6; clone_size: .; d_call: TRBD1; j_call: TRBJ2-5; cdr3_length: 16; cdr3_nt: TGTGCCAGCAAAAATCGACAGGGTGTAAAGCGAGAGACCCAGTACTTC; cdr3_aa: CASKNRQGVKRETQYF
v_call: TRBV7-9; clone_size: few; d_call: TRBD2; j_call: TRBJ2-7; cdr3_length: 17; cdr3_nt: TGTGCCAGCAGCTTAGCGTGGACTAGCGGGAGGACCTACGAGCAGTACTTC; cdr3_aa: CASSLAWTSGRTYEQYF
v_call: TRBV27; clone_size: few; d_call: .; j_call: TRBJ2-6; cdr3_length: 16; cdr3_nt: TGTGCCAGCCGCCCTGGCAGGGCCTCTGGGGCCAACGTCCTGACTTTC; cdr3_aa: CASRPGRASGANVLTF
v_call: TRBV7-2; clone_size: few; d_call: .; j_call: TRBJ1-1; cdr3_length: 15; cdr3_nt: TGTGCCAGCAGCTTAGTTCCTACAGGGTCCACTGAAGCTTTCTTT; cdr3_aa: CASSLVPTGSTEAFF
v_call: TRBV6-2/TRBV6-3; clone_size: few; d_call: .; j_call: TRBJ2-7; cdr3_length: 15; cdr3_nt: TGTGCCAGCAGCGCCTGGGGGCAGCACCTCTACGAGCAGTACTTC; cdr3_aa: CASSAWGQHLYEQYF
v_call: TRBV6-2/TRBV6-3; clone_size: many; d_call: .; j_call: TRBJ2-4; cdr3_length: 12; cdr3_nt: TGTGCCAGCAGTTGGGAGGTGGGCATTCAGTACTTC; cdr3_aa: CASSWEVGIQYF
v_call: TRBV25-1; clone_size: many; d_call: TRBD2; j_call: TRBJ2-2; cdr3_length: 16; cdr3_nt: TGTGCCAGCAGTGAATCTCGGGGAGGGGACACCGGGGAGCTGTTTTTT; cdr3_aa: CASSESRGGDTGELFF
v_call: TRBV5-6; clone_size: few; d_call: TRBD2; j_call: TRBJ2-5; cdr3_length: 13; cdr3_nt: TGTGCCAGCAGCTTGACTAGCGCGGCGACCCAGTACTTC; cdr3_aa: CASSLTSAATQYF
v_call: TRBV7-2; clone_size: few; d_call: .; j_call: TRBJ1-1; cdr3_length: 12; cdr3_nt: TGTGCCAGCAGCTCCCCCCGGAGGGGAGCTTTCTTT; cdr3_aa: CASSSPRRGAFF
v_call: TRBV5-8; clone_size: few; d_call: .; j_call: TRBJ2-1; cdr3_length: 15; cdr3_nt: TGTGCCAGCAGCGGAGCAGCCCGGGGCTCGAATGAGCAGTTCTTC; cdr3_aa: CASSGAARGSNEQFF